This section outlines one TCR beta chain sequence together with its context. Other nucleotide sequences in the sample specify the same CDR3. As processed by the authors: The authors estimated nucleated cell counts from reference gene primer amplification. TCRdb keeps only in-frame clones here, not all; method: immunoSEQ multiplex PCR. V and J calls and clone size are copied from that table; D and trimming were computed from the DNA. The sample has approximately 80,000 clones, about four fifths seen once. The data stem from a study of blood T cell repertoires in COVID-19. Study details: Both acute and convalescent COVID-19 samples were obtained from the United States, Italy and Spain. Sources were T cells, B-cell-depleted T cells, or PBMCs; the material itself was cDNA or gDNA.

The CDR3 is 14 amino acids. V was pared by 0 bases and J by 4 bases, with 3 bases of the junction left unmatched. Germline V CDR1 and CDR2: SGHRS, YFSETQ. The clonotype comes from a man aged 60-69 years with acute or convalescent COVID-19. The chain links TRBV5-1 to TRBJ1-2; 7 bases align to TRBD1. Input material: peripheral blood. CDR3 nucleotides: TGCGCCAGCAGCTTGGGGGACAGAGGCTATGGCTACACCTTC. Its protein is CASSLGDRGYGYTF.